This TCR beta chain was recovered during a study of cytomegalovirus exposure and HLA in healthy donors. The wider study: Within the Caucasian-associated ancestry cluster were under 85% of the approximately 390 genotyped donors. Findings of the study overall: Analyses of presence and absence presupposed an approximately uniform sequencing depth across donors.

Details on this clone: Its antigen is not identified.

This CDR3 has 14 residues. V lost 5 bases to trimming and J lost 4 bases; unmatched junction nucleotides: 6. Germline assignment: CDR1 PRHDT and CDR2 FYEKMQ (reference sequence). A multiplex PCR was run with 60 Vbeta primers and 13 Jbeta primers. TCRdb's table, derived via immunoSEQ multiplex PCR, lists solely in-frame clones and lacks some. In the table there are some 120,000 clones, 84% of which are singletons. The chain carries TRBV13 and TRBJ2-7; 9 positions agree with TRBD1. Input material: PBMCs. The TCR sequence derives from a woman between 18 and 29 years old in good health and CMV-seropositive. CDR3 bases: TGTGCCAGCAGCCCCCGGGACAGGGCTTACGAGCAGTACTTC. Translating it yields CASSPRDRAYEQYF.